This entry lists 26 T cell receptor beta chains sequenced from one sample in a study of T cell responses to AZD1222 COVID-19 vaccine. The data were produced by immunoSEQ multiplex PCR, yet TCRdb's version contains in-frame clones alone and is incomplete. Of 150,000 to 200,000 clones listed, about 88% are singletons. The material was peripheral blood, obtained 28 days after the second AZD1222 dose. The origin of the receptors is an adult who received the AZD1222 COVID-19 vaccine.

The chain carries TRBV6-6 and TRBJ2-5, with TRBD2 as a possible D gene (5 bases). Trimming left V 0 bases short and J 4 bases short, with 9 bases between. The CDR3 extends over 14 amino acids. The germline CDR1 and CDR2 sequences are MNHNY and SVGAGI (reference sequence). The CDR3 protein is CASSYSRAGETQYF. CDR3 DNA: TGTGCCAGCAGTTACTCCCGGGCGGGAGAGACCCAGTACTTC.

The chain joins TRBV30 to TRBJ1-1; no clear D gene. Germline CDR1 is GTSNPN and CDR2 is SVGIG (reference sequence). V lost 1 base and J 2 bases, leaving 8 bases between the germline ends. The CDR3 is made up of 13 amino acids. The CDR3 nucleotides are TGTGCCTGGAGTGAAAGAGGAAACACTGAAGCTTTCTTT. As protein: CAWSERGNTEAFF.

The chain recombines TRBV27 with TRBJ2-7; TRBD1 aligns across 7 bases. Germline CDR1 reads MNHEY; CDR2 reads SMNVEV (reference sequence). The CDR3 runs 15 residues. V lost 3 bases and J lost 0; bases outside the gene matches: 5. The CDR3: CASSFPGTASYEQYF. The CDR3 DNA sequence: TGTGCCAGCAGTTTTCCCGGGACAGCCTCCTACGAGCAGTACTTC.

The chain joins TRBV7-3 to TRBJ2-7; D tentatively reads TRBD1 or TRBD2 (5 bases each). From germline, CDR1 is SGHTA and CDR2 FQGTGA. CDR3 length: 16 amino acids. Trimming pared 0 bases from V and 3 bases from J, leaving 15 bases between. This CDR3 is CASSLTGPGPLYEQYF. CDR3 bases: TGTGCCAGCAGCTTAACTGGTCCGGGACCCCTCTACGAGCAGTACTTC.

V usage is TRBV7-9 and J usage is TRBJ1-1, with 7 bases fitting TRBD1. Germline V gene lookup returns CDR1 SEHNR and CDR2 FQNEAQ (reference sequence). V lost 7 bases to trimming and J lost 2 bases; unmatched junction nucleotides: 7. CDR3 size: 14 residues. The CDR3 sequence: CASTLGQQNTEAFF. CDR3 nucleotide sequence: TGTGCCAGCACCTTGGGACAGCAAAACACTGAAGCTTTCTTT.

The chain uses TRBV2 and TRBJ2-5, with a possible D match to TRBD2 (5 bases). CDR3 length equals 12 residues. Germline V gene lookup returns CDR1 SNHLY and CDR2 FYNNEI. The V and J ends lost 7 bases and 2 bases respectively, with 8 bases between them. This chain's CDR3 is CASTRLQETQYF. The CDR3 nucleotides are TGTGCCAGCACCCGACTACAAGAGACCCAGTACTTC. The whole variable domain, remainder taken from reference TRBV2 and TRBJ2-5, is EPEVTQTPSHQVTQMGQEVILRCVPISNHLYFYWYRQILGQKVEFLVSFYNNEISEKSEIFDDQFSVERPDGSNFTLKIRSTKLEDSAMYFCASTRLQETQYFGPGTRLLVL.

This clone was detected only a few times. The chain combines TRBV15 with TRBJ2-7; tentative D call: TRBD2 (5 bases). The CDR3 has 13 residues. Germline V gene data show CDR1 as LNHNV and CDR2 as YYDKDF (reference sequence). V lost 0 bases and J lost 7, with 10 bases in between. For the CDR3, the DNA is TGTGCCACCAGCAGAGAAGGCCGGAGGGAGCAGTACTTC. Translation gives CATSREGRREQYF. The variable domain in full, completed from reference TRBV15 and TRBJ2-7, reads DAMVIQNPRYQVTQFGKPVTLSCSQTLNHNVMYWYQQKSSQAPKLLFHYYDKDFNNEADTPDNFQSRRPNTSFCFLDIRSPGLGDTAMYLCATSREGRREQYFGPGTRLTVT.

In nucleotides, the CDR3 is TGTGCCAGCAGCCCACTAGCGGGAGAATCAGATACGCAGTATTTT. Its translation: CASSPLAGESDTQYF. This sequence joins TRBV4-2 and TRBJ2-3; TRBD2 matches 11 bases. Germline V gene data show CDR1 as LGHNA and CDR2 as YNFKEQ. The CDR3 runs to 15 residues. Germline trimming cut 4 bases from V and 4 bases from J; bases unmatched to any gene: 4.

The chain uses TRBV27 and TRBJ2-3; D uncertain. The CDR3 totals 16 residues. From germline, CDR1 is MNHEY and CDR2 SMNVEV (reference sequence). V shed 6 bases and J shed 0 bases, with 16 bases lying between them. The CDR3 DNA reads TGTGCCAGCAGCCGCCTGACGCAGTCTAGCACAGATACGCAGTATTTT. Its protein product is CASSRLTQSSTDTQYF.

The chain joins TRBV7-2 to TRBJ2-3; a possible D gene is TRBD1 (5 bases). Trimming cost V 5 bases and J 2 bases, with 11 bases left between them. Germline V gene lookup returns CDR1 SGHTA and CDR2 FQGNSA. The length of the CDR3 is 14 residues. The CDR3 nucleotides are TGTGCCAGCAGCCGGACAACTTACACAGATACGCAGTATTTT. It codes for CASSRTTYTDTQYF.

Remarks on this clone: At one boundary the junction diverges from the germline segment, which might be a read error. The V call is TRBV2, the J call TRBJ2-1, with 14 bases aligning to TRBD2. Germline V lookup: CDR1 SNHLY, CDR2 FYNNEI. The CDR3 runs 13 residues. The chain's CDR3 is CASTGLAGAVWVF. The CDR3 DNA reads TGTGCCAGCACGGGACTAGCGGGAGCGGTATGGGTCTTC. The full variable domain, its missing parts supplied by reference TRBV2 and TRBJ2-1, is EPEVTQTPSHQVTQMGQEVILRCVPISNHLYFYWYRQILGQKVEFLVSFYNNEISEKSEIFDDQFSVERPDGSNFTLKIRSTKLEDSAMYFCASTGLAGAVWVFGPGTRLTVL.

The rearrangement uses TRBV10-3 and TRBJ1-1; the D is unclear. The CDR3 sequence is 14 residues long. The germline CDR1 and CDR2 sequences are ENHRY and SYGVKD. V shed 6 bases and J shed 1 base, with 12 bases lying between them. CDR3 DNA: TGTGCCATCAGCGAAACAGTACAGAACACTGAAGCTTTCTTT. It specifies CAISETVQNTEAFF.

The gene calls are TRBV5-6 and TRBJ2-7; no definite D call. CDR3 length: 14 amino acids. The germline V gene encodes CDR1 SGHDT and CDR2 YYEEEE. With 2 bases removed from V and 1 base from J, the gap between germline ends came to 10 bases. The DNA for the CDR3 is TGTGCCAGCAGCTTCGGGCAGACATCCTACGAGCAGTACTTC. Protein: CASSFGQTSYEQYF. Combining the CDR3 with reference TRBV5-6 and TRBJ2-7 gives the whole variable domain DAGVTQSPTHLIKTRGQQVTLRCSPKSGHDTVSWYQQALGQGPQFIFQYYEEEERQRGNFPDRFSGHQFPNYSSELNVNALLLGDSALYLCASSFGQTSYEQYFGPGTRLTVT.

The chain uses TRBV30 and TRBJ2-3; D assignment may be TRBD1 or TRBD2 (5 bases each). CDR1 is GTSNPN and CDR2 is SVGIG in the germline V gene (reference sequence). Deletions cut 3 bases from V and 8 bases from J, with 9 bases between. CDR3 length: 11 amino acids. This CDR3 reads CAWSRDATQYF. As DNA, the CDR3 is TGTGCCTGGAGCCGGGACGCTACGCAGTATTTT.

This sequence joins TRBV11-2 and TRBJ1-3; no clear D gene. V was trimmed by 6 bases and J by 0 bases, leaving 12 bases between them. This CDR3 is built from 15 residues. Per the germline V gene, CDR1 is SGHAT and CDR2 is FQNNGV. This chain's CDR3 is CASRGLPSSGNTIYF. CDR3 in DNA: TGTGCCAGCAGAGGACTGCCGAGCTCTGGAAACACCATATATTTT.

The chain joins TRBV9 to TRBJ2-3; 7 positions match TRBD2. There are 15 residues in the CDR3. Germline loops: CDR1 SGDLS, CDR2 YYNGEE. V was pared by 4 bases and J by 4 bases, with 9 bases of the junction left unmatched. CDR3 in DNA: TGTGCCAGCAGCCTGGGGGACTATCAGGCAGATACGCAGTATTTT. Translating gives CASSLGDYQADTQYF.

The chain has TRBV21-1 and TRBJ2-2; TRBD1, the D gene given by the table, was not confirmed from the DNA. TRBV21-1 is described as a pseudogene. The CDR3 contains 13 residues. This chain's CDR3 is CASSNRVVGELFF. CDR3 sequence (DNA): TGTGCCAGCAGTAACAGGGTTGTCGGGGAGCTGTTTTTT.

CDR3 sequence (DNA): TGTGCCAGCAGCGCACTCGACAACTCTGGAAACACCATATATTTT. Translation: CASSALDNSGNTIYF. This chain joins TRBV2 and TRBJ1-3, with no clear D. CDR1 and CDR2 from the germline V gene are SNHLY and FYNNEI. V was shortened by 6 bases and J by 0 bases, with 12 bases between the two germline ends. The CDR3 totals 15 residues.

The chain has TRBV5-4 and TRBJ1-2; D gene unclear. Trimming cost V 4 bases and J 3 bases, with 13 bases left between them. Germline CDR1 is SGHNT and CDR2 is YYREEE (reference sequence). The CDR3 is 14 amino acids. The CDR3 bases are TGTGCCAGCAGCACTAAGGGAGGCGACTATGGCTACACCTTC. Translated, it gives CASSTKGGDYGYTF.

The CDR3 nucleotides are TGCGCCAGCAGTAATTTGGGGGACAGGGGGCTAGAGACCCAGTACTTC. Translation gives CASSNLGDRGLETQYF. The chain couples TRBV10-1 to TRBJ2-5; 12 nucleotides line up with TRBD1. The CDR3 totals 16 residues. With V trimmed by 5 bases and J by 4 bases, 8 bases remained unmatched. CDR1 is WNHNN, CDR2 SYGVQD, per germline (reference sequence).

The table lists this clone with a count of one. The chain couples TRBV5-1 to TRBJ2-7, with D tentatively TRBD1 (5 bases). The CDR3 is 13 residues long. Germline CDR1 is SGHRS and CDR2 is YFSETQ. Deletions cut 0 bases from V and 3 bases from J, with 7 bases between. This CDR3 reads CASSLGQNYEQYF. The CDR3 DNA sequence: TGCGCCAGCAGCTTGGGACAGAACTACGAGCAGTACTTC.

The chain combines TRBV3-1 (or the pseudogene TRBV3-2) with TRBJ2-3; D gene ambiguous. From germline, CDR1 is LGHDT and CDR2 YNNKEL (reference sequence). The CDR3 consists of 15 residues. Trimming left V 1 base short and J 0 bases short, with 8 bases between. CDR3 amino acids: CASSQGLDSTDTQYF. CDR3 in DNA: TGTGCCAGCAGCCAAGGGTTGGACAGCACAGATACGCAGTATTTT.

The J gene is TRBJ2-7, the V gene TRBV4-2; 10 positions match TRBD2. CDR1 is LGHNA and CDR2 is YNFKEQ in the germline V gene. The CDR3 consists of 19 residues. Germline trimming cut 0 bases from V and 3 bases from J; bases unmatched to any gene: 14. This CDR3 reads CASSQDTLAGDLRGYEQYF. The DNA for the CDR3 is TGTGCCAGCAGCCAAGATACCCTAGCGGGAGACTTACGAGGCTACGAGCAGTACTTC.

This rearrangement joins TRBV5-6 to TRBJ1-4; D gene ambiguous. From germline, CDR1 is SGHDT and CDR2 YYEEEE. CDR3 length: 15 amino acids. The V end was cut by 2 bases, the J end by 3 bases, with 11 bases between. As DNA, the CDR3 is TGTGCCAGCAGCTTTTATGGGTCCCCTAATGAAAAACTGTTTTTT. This translates into CASSFYGSPNEKLFF.

This clone was seen a handful of times. The rearrangement uses TRBV18 and TRBJ2-2; the match to TRBD2 covers 9 bases. V gave up 2 bases and J gave up 3 bases; unmatched junction bases: 7. Looked up from germline, CDR1 is KGHSH and CDR2 is LQKENI. The CDR3 loop spans 17 amino acids. CDR3 sequence (DNA): TGTGCCAGCTCACCATCCGGGACTAGCCGAGACACCGGGGAGCTGTTTTTT. The encoded protein is CASSPSGTSRDTGELFF.

The chain is built from TRBV30 and TRBJ1-4, with D unresolved. The germline CDR1 and CDR2 sequences are GTSNPN and SVGIG (reference sequence). The CDR3 extends over 15 amino acids. Deletions cut 0 bases from V and 4 bases from J, with 12 bases between. Here the CDR3 DNA reads TGTGCCTGGAGTGTACGGAGTTCAATTAATGAAAAACTGTTTTTT. Residues: CAWSVRSSINEKLFF.